Shown below are 27 T cell receptor beta chains from a single sample sequenced in a study of CD8+CD57+ T cells in acquired aplastic anemia. In patients chosen for sequencing, flow cytometry had shown CD8+CD57+ cell expansion. Genomic DNA templated the TCR beta VDJ and CDR3 profiling. TCRdb passed the reads through MiXCR, listing each CDR3 protein once. The sample lists roughly 170,000 distinct CDR3 sequences, around 50% occurring once. Sequencing was carried out using sorted CD4+, CD8+, or CD8+CD57+ T cells (not recorded which) from PBMCs. The receptors originated from a human donor with aplastic anemia.

This chain connects TRBV2 to TRBJ1-6, with D perhaps matching TRBD1 (5 bases). This CDR3 comprises 14 residues. The V and J ends lost 1 base and 9 bases respectively, with 10 bases between them. CDR1 is SNHLY, CDR2 FYNNEI, per germline. The DNA of the CDR3 is TGTGCCAGCAGTGAAGTTGGGGCGGCTTCACCCCTCCACTTT. This encodes CASSEVGAASPLHF.

This clonotype was counted many times. The rearrangement uses TRBV20-1 and TRBJ2-7; TRBD1 is a possible D gene (6 bases). This CDR3 comprises 15 residues. Germline V gene lookup returns CDR1 DFQATT and CDR2 SNEGSKA (reference sequence). V lost 6 bases to trimming and J lost 2 bases, with 20 bases between them. In DNA form, the CDR3 reads TGCAGTGCGGGGGCCGCCATGTTTAGCCCCTACGAGCAGTACTTC. Amino acid sequence: CSAGAAMFSPYEQYF.

This clonotype was counted ten times or more. V gene TRBV10-3 combines with J gene TRBJ2-7, with D unresolved. Germline loops: CDR1 ENHRY, CDR2 SYGVKD. Trimming left V 3 bases short and J 5 bases short, with 8 bases between. The CDR3 is 12 residues long. The CDR3 sequence: CAISDLTHEQYF. CDR3 nucleotides: TGTGCCATCAGTGATTTAACCCACGAGCAGTACTTC.

In this sample, this clonotype turned up many times. This rearrangement joins TRBV2 to TRBJ2-5, with 8 bases that match TRBD1. The germline CDR1 and CDR2 sequences are SNHLY and FYNNEI. V dropped 4 bases and J dropped 2; count of bases not matched to a gene: 0. This CDR3 region has 13 residues. In DNA, the CDR3 is TGTGCCAGCAGTGGACAGGGGCAAGAGACCCAGTACTTC. This translates into CASSGQGQETQYF.

Concerning this clonotype itself: At one boundary the junction diverges from the germline segment, which might be a read error. The genes are TRBV10-3 and TRBJ2-7; 8 bases line up with TRBD1. CDR3 size: 12 residues. The V gene's germline CDR1 is ENHRY and CDR2 SYGVKD. Here the CDR3 reads CAISESEDRELF. CDR3 coding DNA: TGTGCCATCAGTGAGTCCGAGGACAGGGAGCTCTTC.

This clonotype came up many times. The rearrangement links TRBV9 to TRBJ2-1; D is perhaps TRBD2 (5 bases). Germline lookup yields CDR1 SGDLS and CDR2 YYNGEE. V was pared by 0 bases and J by 6 bases, with 13 bases between. The CDR3 extends over 15 amino acids. Here the CDR3 DNA reads TGTGCCAGCAGCGTAGGCCCCACGAGCGGCAATGAGCAGTTCTTC. It is translated as CASSVGPTSGNEQFF.

Remarks on this clonotype: A read error may produce the germline difference seen at one junction end. The chain is built from TRBV24-1 and TRBJ2-3, with no clear D. CDR1 is KGHDR and CDR2 is SFDVKD in the germline V gene. CDR3 size: 12 residues. CDR3 loop: CATSESTETQYF. The CDR3 DNA reads as TGTGCCACCAGTGAGTCTACAGAGACGCAGTATTTT.

This clonotype was recorded at least ten times. This rearrangement joins TRBV19 to TRBJ1-3, with TRBD1 matching over 10 bases. V trimming: 3 bases; J trimming: 4 bases; junction bases outside the gene matches: 3. CDR1 LNHDA and CDR2 SQIVND come from the germline V gene (reference sequence). This CDR3 region has 15 residues. DNA of the CDR3: TGTGCCAGTAGTATCGGGACAGGGGTCGGAAACACCATATATTTT. Protein sequence: CASSIGTGVGNTIYF.

This clonotype was counted ten times or more. V is TRBV19 and J is TRBJ2-3, with D perhaps given as TRBD1 or TRBD2 (7 bases each). Trimming cost V 3 bases and J 6 bases, with 19 bases left between them. The V gene's germline CDR1 is LNHDA and CDR2 SQIVND (reference sequence). This CDR3 has 16 residues. The DNA of the CDR3 is TGTGCCAGTAGTATGTCCTCAGGGGGGGCCTCTGATACGCAGTATTTT. This sequence encodes CASSMSSGGASDTQYF.

The CDR3 DNA follows: TGTGCCAGTAGTATAAGCAGGGGCGCCGGGGAGCTGTTTTTT. This encodes CASSISRGAGELFF. This sequence joins TRBV19 and TRBJ2-2; possible D gene TRBD1, 6 bases. The CDR3 consists of 14 residues. Trimming removed 2 bases at V and 6 bases at J, with 10 bases between. The germline gives CDR1 LNHDA, CDR2 SQIVND (reference sequence).

Ten or more counts support this clonotype. This chain uses TRBV15 with TRBJ2-7; D tentatively reads TRBD1 or TRBD2 (5 bases each). The CDR3 runs 14 residues. The V and J ends lost 1 base and 2 bases respectively, with 9 bases between them. Germline V gives CDR1 LNHNV, CDR2 YYDKDF (reference sequence). CDR3: CATSRGGVAYEQYF. The CDR3 DNA sequence: TGTGCCACCAGCAGAGGAGGGGTTGCCTACGAGCAGTACTTC.

V usage is TRBV15 and J usage is TRBJ2-5, with D possibly being TRBD2 (7 bases). Trimming pared 5 bases from V and 7 bases from J, leaving 11 bases between. The CDR3 loop spans 12 amino acids. Germline values: CDR1 LNHNV, CDR2 YYDKDF (reference sequence). CDR3 sequence: CATSPRGGTQYF. The CDR3 nucleotides read TGTGCCACCAGCCCAAGGGGGGGGACCCAGTACTTC.

The chain couples TRBV7-3 to TRBJ1-4; D uncertain. The CDR3 covers 15 residues. Germline lookup yields CDR1 SGHTA and CDR2 FQGTGA. Between the trimmed V and J ends, which lost 1 base and 6 bases, there was a span of 12 bases. CDR3: CASSLKWAIDEKLFF. CDR3 nucleotides: TGTGCCAGCAGCTTAAAGTGGGCTATAGATGAAAAACTGTTTTTT.

In the case of this clonotype: Just one base apart from a much larger clone, this may be a read error. The rearrangement links TRBV5-1 to TRBJ2-5, with TRBD1 matching over 9 bases. The germline V gene has CDR1 SGHRS and CDR2 YFSETQ. The CDR3 totals 13 residues. The CDR3 loop reads CAGSRQGEETQYF. CDR3 DNA sequence: TGCGCCGGCAGCCGACAGGGGGAAGAGACCCAGTACTTC.

V usage is TRBV2 and J usage is TRBJ2-7, with 8 bases lining up with TRBD2. With V trimmed by 5 bases and J by 7 bases, 7 bases remained unmatched. CDR1 and CDR2 from the germline V gene are SNHLY and FYNNEI. CDR3 length: 13 amino acids. CDR3 DNA sequence: TGTGCCAGCAGTCCGAGCGGGGGTTCTGAGCAGTACTTC. Translation gives CASSPSGGSEQYF.

This clonotype was seen a handful of times. V usage is TRBV7-3 and J usage is TRBJ2-7, with 9 nucleotides matching TRBD1. The V gene end was trimmed by 10 bases and the J gene end by 6 bases; junction bases not matched to a gene: 7. Germline CDR1 and CDR2: SGHTA and FQGTGA. This CDR3 contains 12 residues. DNA for the CDR3: TGTGCCAACGAAACAGGGGGCGGCGAGCAGTACTTC. Residues: CANETGGGEQYF.

Worth noting for this clonotype: Being one base from a much bigger clone, this may be a read error. V gene TRBV5-1 combines with J gene TRBJ1-2, with TRBD1 as a possible D gene (6 bases). Per germline, CDR1 SGHRS and CDR2 YFSETQ. The CDR3 consists of 16 residues. CDR3 coding DNA: TGCGCCAGCAGCCGGATGGGGCAGGGGTTATTCTATGGCCACACCTTC. This gives the protein CASSRMGQGLFYGHTF.

This rearrangement joins TRBV5-6 to TRBJ2-7; D possibly uses TRBD1 or TRBD2 (5 bases each). Germline CDR1 and CDR2: SGHDT and YYEEEE. The CDR3 totals 12 residues. The CDR3 DNA follows: TGTGGATCGGGGCAGGGAGCCTACGAGCAGTACTTC. Residues: CGSGQGAYEQYF.

The genes are TRBV10-3 and TRBJ2-7, with 7 nucleotides matching TRBD2. Germline CDR1 is ENHRY and CDR2 is SYGVKD. The CDR3 length is 14 residues. With V trimmed by 4 bases and J by 4 bases, 7 bases remained unmatched. The CDR3, as DNA: TGTGCCATCAGTGGGGGCGGGAGCGGATACGAGCAGTACTTC. Protein product: CAISGGGSGYEQYF.

For this clonotype: Since a much larger clone is just one base distant, this may be a read error. This chain joins TRBV11-2 and TRBJ2-7; 9 nucleotides line up with TRBD1. Germline V gene lookup returns CDR1 SGHAT and CDR2 FQNNGV. This CDR3 spans 15 amino acids. Here the CDR3 reads CVSSWGQGPSYEQYF. The CDR3 DNA reads as TGTGTCAGCAGCTGGGGACAGGGACCTTCCTACGAGCAGTACTTC.

The chain's CDR3 is CASGQTGRTEAFF. CDR3 coding DNA: TGTGCCAGCGGACAGACAGGGAGGACTGAAGCTTTCTTT. This chain uses TRBV7-9 with TRBJ1-1; 7 bases map to TRBD1. This CDR3 is built from 13 residues. Germline V CDR1 and CDR2: SEHNR, FQNEAQ (reference sequence). The V gene end was trimmed by 8 bases and the J gene end by 5 bases; junction bases not matched to a gene: 8.

The V and J genes are TRBV12-3 or TRBV12-4 and TRBJ2-2; TRBD1 aligns across 7 bases. The CDR3 is 15 amino acids. The trim removed 7 bases at V and 6 bases at J, leaving 11 bases unmatched. The CDR3 sequence: CASILDRELPGELFF. The CDR3 DNA follows: TGTGCCAGCATCCTCGACAGGGAGCTCCCCGGGGAGCTGTTTTTT.

V and J are TRBV20-1 and TRBJ1-2; D might be TRBD1 (6 bases). V gave up 1 base and J gave up 10 bases, with 13 bases separating them. The CDR3 runs to 12 residues. From germline, CDR1 is DFQATT and CDR2 SNEGSKA (reference sequence). The CDR3 spells CSARVPGGHYTF. The CDR3 DNA reads TGCAGTGCTAGAGTCCCGGGGGGGCACTACACCTTC.

This sequence joins TRBV7-2 and TRBJ2-3; D remains ambiguous. This CDR3 contains 12 residues. Germline V CDR1 and CDR2: SGHTA, FQGNSA. V lost 3 bases and J lost 5, with 6 bases in between. The CDR3 DNA is TGTGCCAGCAGCTTTTCGGTAGATACGCAGTATTTT. The encoded protein is CASSFSVDTQYF.

The chain is built from TRBV7-4 and TRBJ1-1; no clear D gene. In germline, CDR1 is SGHVT, CDR2 SQSDAQ. V lost 3 bases and J 0 bases, leaving 8 bases between the germline ends. The CDR3 length is 14 residues. CDR3 sequence (DNA): TGTGCCAGCAGCTTCGAACAGCTGAACACTGAAGCTTTCTTT. Translating it yields CASSFEQLNTEAFF. The variable domain in full, completed from reference TRBV7-4 and TRBJ1-1, reads GAGVSQSPRYKVAKRGRDVALRCDSISGHVTLYWYRQTLGQGSEVLTYSQSDAQRDKSGRPSGRFSAERPERSVSTLKIQRTEQGDSAVYLCASSFEQLNTEAFFGQGTRLTVV.

This clonotype has a count of ten or more. This chain links TRBV29-1 with TRBJ2-7; D might be TRBD1 (5 bases). CDR1 SQVTM and CDR2 ANQGSEA come from the germline V gene. This CDR3 spans 13 amino acids. V lost 7 bases and J 0 bases, leaving 13 bases between the germline ends. CDR3 DNA sequence: TGCAGCGCCCTTGGACACCTCTCCTACGAGCAGTACTTC. Amino acid sequence: CSALGHLSYEQYF.

The chain is built from TRBV7-6 and TRBJ1-1; perhaps TRBD1 as D (5 bases). The CDR3 has 13 amino acids. Germline values: CDR1 SGHVS, CDR2 FNYEAQ. The germline V and J ends were trimmed by 1 base and 6 bases, with 9 bases remaining between them. The CDR3 DNA reads as TGTGCCAGCAGCTTAGATTCAGGGTCTGAAGCTTTCTTT. Its translation: CASSLDSGSEAFF.